This T cell receptor (beta chain) comes out of a study of radiotherapy plus CTLA-4 blockade in lung cancer. The overall study: Around 18% of patients responded objectively, and around 32% achieved disease control.

V shed 1 base and J 0 bases; nucleotides not matched to a gene: 3. Germline values: CDR1 SQVTM, CDR2 ANQGSEA. CDR3 length: 15 amino acids. The data were produced by immunoSEQ multiplex PCR, yet TCRdb's version contains in-frame clones alone and is incomplete. The sample shows some 27,000 clones, about 75% of them seen only once. This rearrangement joins TRBV29-1 to TRBJ2-1; 7 bases agree with TRBD1. Sequenced material: peripheral blood, taken from a patient treated with radiotherapy plus ipilimumab. The origin of this receptor is a human donor with non-small cell lung cancer that progressed on radiotherapy plus ipilimumab. Here the CDR3 reads CSVEGTGRSYNEQFF. The CDR3 DNA reads TGCAGCGTTGAAGGGACAGGCCGCTCCTACAATGAGCAGTTCTTC.